This record looks at one T cell receptor beta chain sequence and its context. The Seattle site enrolled patients during active infection and followed them longitudinally. V lost 3 bases, J lost 8 bases, and 14 bases lay in between. The CDR3 consists of 13 residues. CDR1 is SGHRS and CDR2 is YFSETQ in the germline V gene. This sample stems from a study of blood T cell repertoires in COVID-19. Turning to the study itself: T cells, B-cell-depleted T cells, or PBMCs supplied cDNA or gDNA.

Data came from immunoSEQ multiplex PCR; TCRdb stores just in-frame clones and leaves some out. This table holds 350,000 or so clones, about nine tenths found once. The receptor was isolated from a woman aged 55 to 70 with COVID-19, enrolled during active disease. The sample consisted of peripheral blood. The V and J genes are TRBV5-1 and TRBJ1-2, with D possibly matching TRBD1 (5 bases). Written as DNA, the CDR3 is TGCGCCAGCAGCTCTAATGCTCAGGGCGGCTACACCTTC. This encodes CASSSNAQGGYTF.